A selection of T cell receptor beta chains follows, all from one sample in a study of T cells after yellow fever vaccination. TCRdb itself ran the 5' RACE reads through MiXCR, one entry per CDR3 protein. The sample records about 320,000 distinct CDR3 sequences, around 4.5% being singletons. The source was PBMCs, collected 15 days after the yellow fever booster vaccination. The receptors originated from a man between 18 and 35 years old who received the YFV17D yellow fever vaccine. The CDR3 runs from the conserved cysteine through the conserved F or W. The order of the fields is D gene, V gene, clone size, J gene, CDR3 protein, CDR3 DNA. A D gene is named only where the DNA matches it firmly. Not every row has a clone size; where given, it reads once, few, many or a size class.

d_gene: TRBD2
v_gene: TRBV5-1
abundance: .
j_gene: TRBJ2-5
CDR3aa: CASSPTLAGAGQETQYF
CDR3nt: TGCGCCAGCAGCCCGACCTTAGCGGGGGCTGGGCAAGAGACCCAGTACTTC

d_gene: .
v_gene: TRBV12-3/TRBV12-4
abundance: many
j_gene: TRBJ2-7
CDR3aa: CASRVGAGYTYEQYF
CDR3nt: TGTGCCAGCAGGGTTGGGGCAGGTTATACCTACGAGCAGTACTTC

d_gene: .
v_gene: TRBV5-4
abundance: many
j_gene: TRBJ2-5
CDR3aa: CASSLAGASLETQYF
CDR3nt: TGTGCCAGCAGCTTGGCCGGGGCTAGCTTGGAGACCCAGTACTTC

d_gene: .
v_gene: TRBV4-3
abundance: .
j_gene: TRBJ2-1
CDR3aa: CASSQDLLGHNEQFF
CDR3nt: TGCGCCAGCAGCCAAGATCTACTAGGCCACAATGAGCAGTTCTTC

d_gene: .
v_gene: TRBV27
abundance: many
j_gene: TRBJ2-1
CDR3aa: CVSTRFESPYNEQFF
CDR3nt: TGTGTCTCAACGCGGTTTGAGAGTCCCTACAATGAGCAGTTCTTC

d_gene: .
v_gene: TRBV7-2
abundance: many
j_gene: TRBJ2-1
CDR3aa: CASSLTPSGEQFF
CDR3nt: TGTGCCAGCAGCTTAACCCCCTCGGGTGAGCAGTTCTTC

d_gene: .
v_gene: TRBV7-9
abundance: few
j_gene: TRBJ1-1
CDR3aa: CASSLYHDGGTEAFF
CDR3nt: TGTGCCAGCAGCTTATACCACGACGGGGGGACTGAAGCTTTCTTT

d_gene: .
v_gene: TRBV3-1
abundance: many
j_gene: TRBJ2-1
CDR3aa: CASSPWVTGDNEQFF
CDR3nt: TGTGCCAGCAGCCCTTGGGTGACAGGTGACAATGAGCAGTTCTTC

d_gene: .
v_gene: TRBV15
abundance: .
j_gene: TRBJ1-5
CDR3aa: CATSRDLRAEGNQPQHF
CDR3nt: TGTGCCACCAGCAGAGATCTTAGGGCGGAGGGCAATCAGCCCCAGCATTTT

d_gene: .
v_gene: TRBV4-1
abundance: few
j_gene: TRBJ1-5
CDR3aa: CASSQAGWQPQHF
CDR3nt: TGCGCCAGCAGCCAGGCCGGTTGGCAGCCCCAGCATTTT

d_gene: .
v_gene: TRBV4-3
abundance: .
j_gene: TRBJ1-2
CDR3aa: CASSQEGNNYGYTF
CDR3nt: TGCGCCAGCAGCCAAGAGGGCAATAACTATGGCTACACCTTC

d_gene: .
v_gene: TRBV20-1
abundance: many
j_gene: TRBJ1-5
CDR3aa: CSASSRGTQHF
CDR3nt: TGCAGTGCTAGTTCCAGGGGCACACAGCATTTT

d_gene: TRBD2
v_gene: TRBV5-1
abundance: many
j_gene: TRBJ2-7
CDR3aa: CASSSTGGTSYEQYF
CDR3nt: TGCGCCAGCAGCTCGACGGGGGGAACCTCCTACGAGCAGTACTTC

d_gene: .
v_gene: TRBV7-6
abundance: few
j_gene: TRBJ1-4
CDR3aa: CASSLAAGSRPNEKLFF
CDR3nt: TGTGCCAGCAGCTTAGCTGCCGGGAGTAGGCCTAATGAAAAACTGTTTTTT

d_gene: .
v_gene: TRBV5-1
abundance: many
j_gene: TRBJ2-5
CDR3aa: CASSWGPLGEETQYF
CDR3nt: TGCGCCAGCAGCTGGGGACCCCTGGGGGAAGAGACCCAGTACTTC

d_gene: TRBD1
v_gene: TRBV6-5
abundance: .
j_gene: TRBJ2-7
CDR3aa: CASSPGATGVGEQYF
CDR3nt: TGTGCCAGCAGCCCAGGGGCGACAGGGGTTGGCGAGCAGTACTTC

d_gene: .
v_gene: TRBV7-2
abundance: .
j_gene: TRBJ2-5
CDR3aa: CASSLTLLTETQYF
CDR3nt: TGTGCCAGCAGTCTCACCCTCCTGACAGAGACCCAGTACTTC

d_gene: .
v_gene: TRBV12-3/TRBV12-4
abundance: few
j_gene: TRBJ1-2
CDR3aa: CASSLAGLTYGYTF
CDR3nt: TGTGCCAGCAGTTTAGCAGGCCTGACCTATGGCTACACCTTC

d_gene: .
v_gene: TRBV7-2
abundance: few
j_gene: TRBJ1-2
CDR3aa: CASSSNSGVRAYGYTF
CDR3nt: TGTGCCAGCAGCTCAAACTCAGGGGTCCGGGCCTATGGCTACACCTTC

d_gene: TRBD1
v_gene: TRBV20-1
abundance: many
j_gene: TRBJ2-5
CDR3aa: CSARTGIETQYF
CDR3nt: TGCAGTGCGCGGACAGGGATAGAGACCCAGTACTTC

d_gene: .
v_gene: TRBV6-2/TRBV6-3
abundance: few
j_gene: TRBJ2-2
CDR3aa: CASSSAGANTGELFF
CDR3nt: TGTGCCAGCAGTTCGGCAGGGGCGAACACCGGGGAGCTGTTTTTT

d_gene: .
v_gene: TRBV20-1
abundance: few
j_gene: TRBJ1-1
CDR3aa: CSAREFLAFF
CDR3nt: TGCAGTGCTAGAGAGTTTCTAGCTTTCTTT

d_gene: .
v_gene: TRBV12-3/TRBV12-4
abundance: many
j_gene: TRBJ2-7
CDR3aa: CASSLGPSGFSYEQYF
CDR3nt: TGTGCCAGCAGTTTAGGGCCTTCCGGATTCTCCTACGAGCAGTACTTC

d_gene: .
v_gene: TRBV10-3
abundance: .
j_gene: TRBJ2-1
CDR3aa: CANAQSSYNEQFF
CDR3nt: TGTGCCAACGCACAGAGCTCCTACAATGAGCAGTTCTTC

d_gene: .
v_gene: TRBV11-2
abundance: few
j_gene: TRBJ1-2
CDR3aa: CASSPLGQRGHGYTF
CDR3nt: TGTGCCAGCAGCCCGCTCGGACAGAGGGGCCATGGCTACACCTTC

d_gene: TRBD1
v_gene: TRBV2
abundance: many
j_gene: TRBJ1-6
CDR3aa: CASSGQGAYNSPLHF
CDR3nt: TGTGCCAGCAGCGGTCAGGGGGCCTATAATTCACCCCTCCACTTT

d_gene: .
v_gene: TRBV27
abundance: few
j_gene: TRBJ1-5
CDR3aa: CASGPRHNQPQHF
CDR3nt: TGTGCCAGCGGGCCCCGACATAATCAGCCCCAGCATTTT

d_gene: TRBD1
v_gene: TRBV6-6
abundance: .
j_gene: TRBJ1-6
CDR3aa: CASRYRGLAREGYF
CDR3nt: TGTGCCAGCAGATACAGGGGGCTGGCGAGGGAGGGGTACTTT

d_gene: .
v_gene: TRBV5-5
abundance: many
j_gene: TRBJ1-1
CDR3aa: CASLPPTLATEAFF
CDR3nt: TGTGCCAGTCTTCCTCCCACCCTAGCCACCGAAGCTTTCTTT

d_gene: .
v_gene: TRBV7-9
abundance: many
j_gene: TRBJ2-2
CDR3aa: CASSPQGRANTGELFF
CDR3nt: TGTGCCAGCAGCCCACAGGGCCGCGCGAACACCGGGGAGCTGTTTTTT

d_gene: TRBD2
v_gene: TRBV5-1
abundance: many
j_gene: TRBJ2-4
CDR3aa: CASSDPGGGGDIQYF
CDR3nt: TGCGCCAGCAGCGACCCAGGTGGCGGGGGAGACATTCAGTACTTC